Listed here are 14 T cell receptor beta chains from one sample, sequenced in a study of shared clonotypes between healthy human individuals. Sequenced by immunoSEQ multiplex PCR; TCRdb stores in-frame clones only, minus some. The sample lists some 1.5 million clones; approximately 98% were seen once. The sample comprised naive CD4+ T cells sorted from blood. Subset in this sample: CD45RA+ positively selected. The receptors were gathered from a man aged 25-40 years in good health.

The CDR3 coding sequence is TGTGCCAGCAGCTTAAATAGGGACAGGGGGCGAGAGACCCAGTACTTC. This gives the protein CASSLNRDRGRETQYF. The gene calls are TRBV7-2 and TRBJ2-5; 12 bases map to TRBD1. The CDR3 runs to 16 residues. Germline V gene sequence: CDR1 SGHTA, CDR2 FQGNSA. The V gene end was trimmed by 2 bases and the J gene end by 4 bases; junction bases not matched to a gene: 5.

This chain joins TRBV7-2 and TRBJ2-7; 11 bases map to TRBD2. Germline V gene sequence: CDR1 SGHTA, CDR2 FQGNSA. Trimming removed 5 bases from V and 2 bases from J; junction bases left unmatched: 8. This CDR3 is 16 amino acids long. CDR3 protein: CASSRTIAGGTYEQYF. The CDR3 coding sequence is TGTGCCAGCAGCCGGACCATAGCGGGAGGGACCTACGAGCAGTACTTC.

This chain connects TRBV19 to TRBJ2-7; TRBD2 might be the D (6 bases). Per the germline V gene, CDR1 is LNHDA and CDR2 is SQIVND (reference sequence). V was shortened by 3 bases and J by 6 bases, with 15 bases between the two germline ends. This CDR3 comprises 14 residues. The CDR3 DNA reads as TGTGCCAGTAGTATTCACGGGAGATCGATCGAGCAGTACTTC. Translation gives CASSIHGRSIEQYF.

V and J are TRBV10-3 and TRBJ1-4, with TRBD1 identical over 8 bases. CDR3 length equals 13 residues. The germline V gene encodes CDR1 ENHRY and CDR2 SYGVKD. V trimming: 11 bases; J trimming: 5 bases; junction bases outside the gene matches: 7. DNA of the CDR3: TGTGCCTCCCGGACAGGGCGGAATGAAAAACTGTTTTTT. It is translated as CASRTGRNEKLFF.

V gene TRBV5-5 combines with J gene TRBJ2-1; 12 nucleotides align to TRBD2. V trimming: 3 bases; J trimming: 7 bases; junction bases outside the gene matches: 11. Germline V gene sequence: CDR1 SGHKS, CDR2 YYEKEE (reference sequence). This CDR3 is 17 amino acids long. CDR3 in amino acids: CASSWARLAGGWNEQFF. The CDR3 nucleotides are TGTGCCAGCAGCTGGGCCCGGCTAGCGGGAGGGTGGAATGAGCAGTTCTTC.

The CDR3 sequence: CASSARTGLPSGANVLTF. CDR3 in DNA: TGTGCCAGCAGCGCCCGGACAGGATTACCCTCTGGGGCCAACGTCCTGACTTTC. The chain couples TRBV9 to TRBJ2-6; 7 nucleotides line up with TRBD1. The V segment lost 3 bases and the J segment 0 bases; nucleotides outside the gene matches: 9. Germline values: CDR1 SGDLS, CDR2 YYNGEE. The CDR3 runs to 18 residues.

The rearrangement uses TRBV7-2 and TRBJ1-1; D is undetermined. CDR3 length equals 15 residues. Germline values: CDR1 SGHTA, CDR2 FQGNSA. V gave up 5 bases and J gave up 3 bases, with 16 bases separating them. CDR3: CASSPREGIDTEAFF. CDR3 DNA: TGTGCCAGCAGCCCCCGAGAAGGGATTGACACTGAAGCTTTCTTT. Full variable domain (rest looked up from reference TRBV7-2 and TRBJ1-1): GAGVSQSPSNKVTEKGKDVELRCDPISGHTALYWYRQSLGQGLEFLIYFQGNSAPDKSGLPSDRFSAERTGGSVSTLTIQRTQQEDSAVYLCASSPREGIDTEAFFGQGTRLTVV.

This clone was seen a single time. This chain links TRBV7-9 with TRBJ2-4; D is perhaps TRBD1 (5 bases). CDR3 size: 15 residues. V gave up 3 bases and J gave up 4 bases, with 13 bases separating them. Germline values: CDR1 SEHNR, CDR2 FQNEAQ (reference sequence). The CDR3 loop reads CASSFRQGGKNIQYF. The CDR3 bases are TGTGCCAGCAGCTTTCGGCAGGGTGGGAAAAACATTCAGTACTTC.

The chain combines TRBV6-1 with TRBJ1-5; D unclear. Trimming removed 6 bases at V and 0 bases at J, with 9 bases between. The CDR3 extends over 14 amino acids. Germline CDR1 is MNHNS and CDR2 is SASEGT. The CDR3 here is CASRGPVSNQPQHF. The CDR3 region has the DNA TGTGCCAGCAGAGGACCGGTTAGCAATCAGCCCCAGCATTTT.

This sequence joins TRBV25-1 and TRBJ2-7; 9 positions match TRBD2. The CDR3 spans 13 residues. In germline, CDR1 is MGHDK, CDR2 SYGVNS. J was trimmed by 3 bases and V by 5 bases; bases with no gene match: 2. The CDR3 loop reads CASSLAGRYEQYF. The CDR3 coding sequence is TGTGCCAGCAGTCTAGCGGGGCGCTACGAGCAGTACTTC.

This clone was seen once. The chain links TRBV5-1 to TRBJ1-2, with a weak D call TRBD1 (6 bases). CDR1 and CDR2 (germline): SGHRS, YFSETQ. The V and J ends lost 1 base and 8 bases respectively, with 15 bases between them. There are 14 residues in the CDR3. The CDR3 here is CASSLPGQGNGYTF. The DNA for the CDR3 is TGCGCCAGCAGCTTGCCCGGCCAGGGGAACGGCTACACCTTC. Drawing the rest from reference TRBV5-1 and TRBJ1-2, the complete variable domain is KAGVTQTPRYLIKTRGQQVTLSCSPISGHRSVSWYQQTPGQGLQFLFEYFSETQRNKGNFPGRFSGRQFSNSRSEMNVSTLELGDSALYLCASSLPGQGNGYTFGSGTRLTVV.

The V and J genes are TRBV28 and TRBJ2-2; maybe TRBD1 (6 bases). Germline CDR1 reads MDHEN; CDR2 reads SYDVKM. Trimming took off 8 bases at V and 4 bases at J, with 20 bases between the two ends. CDR3 length: 16 residues. The CDR3 coding sequence is TGTGCCAGCGAGGTGTGGGCAGGGGACCGCACCGGGGAGCTGTTTTTT. This encodes CASEVWAGDRTGELFF.

J is TRBJ2-1 and V is TRBV5-1; 7 positions agree with TRBD2. V lost 1 base and J lost 2; bases outside the gene matches: 6. The CDR3 loop spans 16 amino acids. From germline, CDR1 is SGHRS and CDR2 YFSETQ. The CDR3 DNA follows: TGCGCCAGCAGCTTGTTAGGTCTAGCGGCCTACAATGAGCAGTTCTTC. It specifies CASSLLGLAAYNEQFF.

The chain combines TRBV7-3 with TRBJ2-6; the match to TRBD2 covers 7 bases. Per the germline V gene, CDR1 is SGHTA and CDR2 is FQGTGA. The CDR3 runs to 19 residues. Unmatched junction bases numbered 10, after V lost 2 bases and J lost 0 bases. CDR3 in amino acids: CASSLPHVAGSSGANVLTF. The CDR3, as DNA: TGTGCCAGCAGCTTACCCCACGTAGCGGGCAGCTCTGGGGCCAACGTCCTGACTTTC.